The rows below give T cell receptor beta chains drawn from one sample of a study of T cells in Graves' hyperthyroidism and ophthalmopathy. MiXCR, applied by TCRdb to the multiplex PCR reads, yields one record per CDR3 protein. The sample contains 75,000 to 100,000 distinct CDR3 sequences, roughly 49% of which appear only once. The sequencing sample was made of blood. These receptors all stem from a woman aged 35 to 49 with Graves' hyperthyroidism. The CDR3 runs from the conserved cysteine through the conserved F or W. The order of the fields is D gene, clone size, J gene, V gene, CDR3 DNA, CDR3 protein. D genes are given only for firm matches. Size values are once, few and many counts, or a class for expanded clones, and some rows have none.

D: TRBD2
size: .
J: TRBJ2-5
V: TRBV20-1
DNA: TGCAGTGCCGTACTAGCGGGAGGGATACAAGAGACCCAGTACTTC
CDR3: CSAVLAGGIQETQYF

D: .
size: .
J: TRBJ1-1
V: TRBV7-9
DNA: TGTGCCAGCAGCTTATGGGGGACGGGCACTGAAGCTTTCTTT
CDR3: CASSLWGTGTEAFF

D: .
size: once
J: TRBJ1-6
V: TRBV20-1
DNA: TGCAGTGCTTACGGCCAGGTTGGGGTTTCACCCCTCCACTTT
CDR3: CSAYGQVGVSPLHF

D: .
size: many
J: TRBJ2-7
V: TRBV12-3/TRBV12-4
DNA: TGTGCCAGCAGTTTATCGAGCTCCGAGCAGTACTTC
CDR3: CASSLSSSEQYF

D: .
size: many
J: TRBJ1-4
V: TRBV20-1
DNA: TGCAGTGCAACCGGACGGACCTTTAATGAAAAACTGTTTTTT
CDR3: CSATGRTFNEKLFF

D: TRBD1
size: many
J: TRBJ1-6
V: TRBV2
DNA: TGTGCCAGCAGCTGGACAGGGGTGGCACCCCTCCACTTT
CDR3: CASSWTGVAPLHF

D: .
size: .
J: TRBJ2-2
V: TRBV5-1
DNA: TGCGCCAAAACGAGCACCGGGGAGCTGTTTTTT
CDR3: CAKTSTGELFF

D: TRBD2
size: few
J: TRBJ2-7
V: TRBV7-2
DNA: TGTGCCAGCAGCTTAGGAGCCCCCGGGGTCGCTAGCGGGACCCGGAAAGTGCAGTACTTC
CDR3: CASSLGAPGVASGTRKVQYF

D: .
size: many
J: TRBJ2-5
V: TRBV19
DNA: TGTGCCAGTAAACCCACCAACCAAGAGACCCAGTACTTC
CDR3: CASKPTNQETQYF

D: .
size: many
J: TRBJ2-6
V: TRBV9
DNA: TGTGCCAGCAGCCCCTCCCGCGGGTTCTCTGGGGCCAACGTCCTGACTTTC
CDR3: CASSPSRGFSGANVLTF

D: .
size: .
J: TRBJ1-3
V: TRBV7-2
DNA: TGTGCCAGCAGCTTAGGAGGGATCTATGGCTACACCATATATTTT
CDR3: CASSLGGIYGYTIYF

D: .
size: .
J: TRBJ2-7
V: TRBV2
DNA: TGTGCCAGCAGCACGGGGGACTTCTACGAGCAGTACTTC
CDR3: CASSTGDFYEQYF

D: TRBD2
size: .
J: TRBJ2-3
V: TRBV2
DNA: TGTGCCAGCTCACCCGTAGCGGGAGGGCCCACAGATACGCAGTATTTT
CDR3: CASSPVAGGPTDTQYF

D: TRBD2
size: many
J: TRBJ2-2
V: TRBV7-9
DNA: TGTGCCAGCAGCTGGGGACTAGCGAGCACCGGGGAGCTGTTTTTT
CDR3: CASSWGLASTGELFF

D: TRBD2
size: many
J: TRBJ2-2
V: TRBV9
DNA: TGTGCCAGCAGCGCAAGACTAGCGGGAGGACCGAACACCGGGGAGCTGTTTTTT
CDR3: CASSARLAGGPNTGELFF

D: .
size: many
J: TRBJ1-1
V: TRBV6-6
DNA: TGTGCCAGCAGTTACGCAAAAGGGGGCACTGAAGCTTTCTTT
CDR3: CASSYAKGGTEAFF

D: TRBD2
size: many
J: TRBJ2-2
V: TRBV7-9
DNA: TGTGCCATCCCGGGACTACCGTTTCCGAACACCGGGGAGCTGTTTTTT
CDR3: CAIPGLPFPNTGELFF

D: .
size: .
J: TRBJ1-1
V: TRBV29-1
DNA: TGCAGCTTAAGGGGAAGGATAACTGAAGCTTTCTTT
CDR3: CSLRGRITEAFF

D: .
size: .
J: TRBJ1-2
V: TRBV7-2
DNA: TGTGCCAGCAGCTTCGGGTCCGGGACCAACTATGGCTACACCTTC
CDR3: CASSFGSGTNYGYTF

D: .
size: .
J: TRBJ1-2
V: TRBV10-3
DNA: TGTGCCATCAGTGAGGGGGGGCCGGTGGACGGCTACACCTTC
CDR3: CAISEGGPVDGYTF

D: TRBD1
size: .
J: TRBJ2-6
V: TRBV5-1
DNA: TGCGCCAGCGGCTTGGGACAGGGGGCCAACGTCCTGACTTTC
CDR3: CASGLGQGANVLTF

D: .
size: many
J: TRBJ2-5
V: TRBV20-1
DNA: TGCAGTGCTAGAGATCAGTACACCCCAGATTCTGGGACCCAGTACTTC
CDR3: CSARDQYTPDSGTQYF